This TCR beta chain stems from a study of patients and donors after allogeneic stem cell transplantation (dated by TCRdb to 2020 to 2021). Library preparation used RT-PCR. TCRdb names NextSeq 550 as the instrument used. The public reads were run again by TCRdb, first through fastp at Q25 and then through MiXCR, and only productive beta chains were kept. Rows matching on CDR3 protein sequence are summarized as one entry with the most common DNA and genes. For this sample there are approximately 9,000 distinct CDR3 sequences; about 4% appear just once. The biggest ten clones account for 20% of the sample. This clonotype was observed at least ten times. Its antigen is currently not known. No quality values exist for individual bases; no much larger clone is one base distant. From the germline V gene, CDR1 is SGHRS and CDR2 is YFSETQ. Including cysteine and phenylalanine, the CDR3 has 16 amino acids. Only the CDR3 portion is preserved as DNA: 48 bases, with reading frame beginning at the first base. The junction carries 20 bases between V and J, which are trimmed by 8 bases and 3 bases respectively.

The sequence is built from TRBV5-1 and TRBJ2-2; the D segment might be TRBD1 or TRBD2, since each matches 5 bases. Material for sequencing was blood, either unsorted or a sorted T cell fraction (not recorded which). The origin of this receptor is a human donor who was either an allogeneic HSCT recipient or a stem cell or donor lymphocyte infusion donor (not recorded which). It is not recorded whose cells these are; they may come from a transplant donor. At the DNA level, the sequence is TGCGCCAGTAATCACGGGACGCTCAAGGACACCGGGGAGCTGTTTTTT. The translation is CASNHGTLKDTGELFF. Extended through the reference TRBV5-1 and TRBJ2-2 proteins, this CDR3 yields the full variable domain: KAGVTQTPRYLIKTRGQQVTLSCSPISGHRSVSWYQQTPGQGLQFLFEYFSETQRNKGNFPGRFSGRQFSNSRSEMNVSTLELGDSALYLCASNHGTLKDTGELFFGEGSRLTVL.